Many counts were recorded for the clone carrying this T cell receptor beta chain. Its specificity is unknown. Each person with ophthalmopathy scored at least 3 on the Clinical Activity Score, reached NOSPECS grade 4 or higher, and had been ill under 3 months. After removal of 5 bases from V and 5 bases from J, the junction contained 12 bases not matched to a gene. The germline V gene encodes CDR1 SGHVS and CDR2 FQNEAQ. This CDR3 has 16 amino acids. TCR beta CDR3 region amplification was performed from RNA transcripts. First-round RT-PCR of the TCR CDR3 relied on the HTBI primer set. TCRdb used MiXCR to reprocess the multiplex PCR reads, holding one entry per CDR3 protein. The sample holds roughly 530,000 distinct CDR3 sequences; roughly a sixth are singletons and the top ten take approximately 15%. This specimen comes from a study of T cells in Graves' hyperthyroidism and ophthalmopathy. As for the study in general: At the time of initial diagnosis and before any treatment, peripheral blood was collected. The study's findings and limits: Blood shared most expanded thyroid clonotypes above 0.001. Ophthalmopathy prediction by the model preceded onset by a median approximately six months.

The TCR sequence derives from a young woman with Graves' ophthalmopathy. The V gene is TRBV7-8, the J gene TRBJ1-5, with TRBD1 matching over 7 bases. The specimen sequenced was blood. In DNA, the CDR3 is TGTGCCAGCAGCCGTTTTCTAGACAGGGCAGATCAGCCCCAGCATTTT. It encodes CASSRFLDRADQPQHF.